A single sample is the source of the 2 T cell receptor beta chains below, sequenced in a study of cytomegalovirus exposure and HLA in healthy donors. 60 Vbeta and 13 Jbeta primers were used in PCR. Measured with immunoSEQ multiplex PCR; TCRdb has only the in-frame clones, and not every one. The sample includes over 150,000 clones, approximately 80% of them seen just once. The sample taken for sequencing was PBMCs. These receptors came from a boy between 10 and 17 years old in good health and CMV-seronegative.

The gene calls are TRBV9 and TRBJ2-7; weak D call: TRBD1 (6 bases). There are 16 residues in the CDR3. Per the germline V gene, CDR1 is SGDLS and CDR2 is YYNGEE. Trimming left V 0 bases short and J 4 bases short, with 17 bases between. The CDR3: CASSVGGQGTIYEQYF. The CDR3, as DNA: TGTGCCAGCAGCGTAGGAGGTCAGGGGACAATTTACGAGCAGTACTTC. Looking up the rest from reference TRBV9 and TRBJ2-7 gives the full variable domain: DSGVTQTPKHLITATGQRVTLRCSPRSGDLSVYWYQQSLDQGLQFLIQYYNGEERAKGNILERFSAQQFPDLHSELNLSSLELGDSALYFCASSVGGQGTIYEQYFGPGTRLTVT.

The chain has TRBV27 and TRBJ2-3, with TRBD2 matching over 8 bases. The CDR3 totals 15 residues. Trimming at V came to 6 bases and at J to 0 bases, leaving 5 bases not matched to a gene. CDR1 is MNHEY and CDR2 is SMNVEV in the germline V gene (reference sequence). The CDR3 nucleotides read TGTGCCAGCAGAAGACTAGCGACGAGCACAGATACGCAGTATTTT. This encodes CASRRLATSTDTQYF.